This TCR beta chain came from a study of T cell responses to AZD1222 COVID-19 vaccine. The CDR3 is made up of 16 amino acids. From germline, CDR1 is SGHKS and CDR2 YYEKEE (reference sequence). Trimming took 1 base from V and 0 from J, leaving 11 bases between them. The table came from immunoSEQ multiplex PCR; TCRdb's copy has only in-frame clones and leaves some out. This sample has approximately 150,000 clones; 92% occur once, and the top ten carry about 4.6%. This clone appeared a few times. The receptor comes from an adult in good health. This sequence joins TRBV5-5 and TRBJ2-1, with D possibly TRBD2 on 6 matching bases. The input for sequencing was peripheral blood, taken on day 0 of MenACWY control vaccination. The CDR3 bases are TGTGCCAGCAGCTTGTTTGGGGGGAGCTCCTACAATGAGCAGTTCTTC. It yields the protein CASSLFGGSSYNEQFF.